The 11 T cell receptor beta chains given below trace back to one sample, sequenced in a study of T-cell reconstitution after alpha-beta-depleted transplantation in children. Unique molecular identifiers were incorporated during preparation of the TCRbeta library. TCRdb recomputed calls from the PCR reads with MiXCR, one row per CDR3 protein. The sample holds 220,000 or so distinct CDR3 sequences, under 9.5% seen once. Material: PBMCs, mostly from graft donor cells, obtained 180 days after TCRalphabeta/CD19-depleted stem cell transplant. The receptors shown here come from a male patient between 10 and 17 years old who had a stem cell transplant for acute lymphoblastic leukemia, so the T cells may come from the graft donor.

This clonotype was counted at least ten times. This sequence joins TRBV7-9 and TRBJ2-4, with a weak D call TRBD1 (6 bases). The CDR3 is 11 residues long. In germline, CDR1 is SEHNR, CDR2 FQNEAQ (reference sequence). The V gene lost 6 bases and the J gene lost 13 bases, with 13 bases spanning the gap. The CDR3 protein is CASSFGQNQYF. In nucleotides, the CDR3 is TGTGCCAGCAGTTTTGGACAGAACCAGTACTTC.

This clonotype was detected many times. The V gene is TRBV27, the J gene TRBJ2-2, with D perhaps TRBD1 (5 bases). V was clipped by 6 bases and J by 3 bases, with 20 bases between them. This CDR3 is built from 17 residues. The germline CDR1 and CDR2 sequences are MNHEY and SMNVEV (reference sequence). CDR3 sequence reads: CASSTRLGRADTGELFF. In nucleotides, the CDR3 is TGTGCCAGCAGCACCCGCCTCGGCAGGGCGGACACCGGGGAGCTGTTTTTT.

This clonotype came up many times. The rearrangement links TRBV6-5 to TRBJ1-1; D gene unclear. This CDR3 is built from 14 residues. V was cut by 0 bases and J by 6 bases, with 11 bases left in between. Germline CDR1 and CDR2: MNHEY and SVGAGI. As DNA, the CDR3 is TGTGCCAGCAGTTACTCGATGAGGGCGGCTGAAGCTTTCTTT. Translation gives CASSYSMRAAEAFF.

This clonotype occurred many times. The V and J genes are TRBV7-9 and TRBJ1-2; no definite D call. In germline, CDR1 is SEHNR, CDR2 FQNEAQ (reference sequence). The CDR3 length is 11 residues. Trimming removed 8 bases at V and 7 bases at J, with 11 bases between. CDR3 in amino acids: CASASYGGYTF. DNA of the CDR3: TGTGCCAGCGCCTCTTACGGTGGCTACACCTTC.

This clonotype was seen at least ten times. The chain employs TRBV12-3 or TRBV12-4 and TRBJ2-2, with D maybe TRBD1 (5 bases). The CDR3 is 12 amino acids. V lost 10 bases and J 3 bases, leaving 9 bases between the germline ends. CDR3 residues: CANGHYTGELFF. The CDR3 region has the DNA TGTGCCAACGGACACTACACCGGGGAGCTGTTTTTT.

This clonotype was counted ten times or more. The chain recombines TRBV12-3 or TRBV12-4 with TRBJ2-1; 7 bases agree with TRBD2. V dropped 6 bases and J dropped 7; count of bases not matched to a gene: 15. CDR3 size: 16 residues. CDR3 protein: CASSLENNGRRNEQFF. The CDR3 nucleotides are TGTGCCAGCAGCCTCGAAAATAACGGGAGGAGGAATGAGCAGTTCTTC.

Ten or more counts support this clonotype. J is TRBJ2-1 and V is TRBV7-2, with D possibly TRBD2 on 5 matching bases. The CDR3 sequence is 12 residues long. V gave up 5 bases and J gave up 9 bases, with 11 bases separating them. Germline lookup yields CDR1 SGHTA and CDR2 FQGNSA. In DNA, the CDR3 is TGTGCCAGCAGCCGCCCTCGGGGTGAGCAGTTCTTC. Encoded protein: CASSRPRGEQFF.

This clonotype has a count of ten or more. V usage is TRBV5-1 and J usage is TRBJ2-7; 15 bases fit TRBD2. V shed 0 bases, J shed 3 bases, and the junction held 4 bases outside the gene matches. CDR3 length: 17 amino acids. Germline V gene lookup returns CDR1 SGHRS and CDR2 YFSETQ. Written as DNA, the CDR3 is TGCGCCAGCAGCTTGGCCGGGACTAGCGGGGGGAACTACGAGCAGTACTTC. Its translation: CASSLAGTSGGNYEQYF.

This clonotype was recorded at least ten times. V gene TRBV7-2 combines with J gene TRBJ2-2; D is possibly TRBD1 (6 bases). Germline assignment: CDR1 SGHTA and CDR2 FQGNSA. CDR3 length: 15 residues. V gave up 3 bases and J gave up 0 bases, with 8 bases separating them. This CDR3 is CASSFRTANTGELFF. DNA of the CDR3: TGTGCCAGCAGCTTCCGGACAGCGAACACCGGGGAGCTGTTTTTT.

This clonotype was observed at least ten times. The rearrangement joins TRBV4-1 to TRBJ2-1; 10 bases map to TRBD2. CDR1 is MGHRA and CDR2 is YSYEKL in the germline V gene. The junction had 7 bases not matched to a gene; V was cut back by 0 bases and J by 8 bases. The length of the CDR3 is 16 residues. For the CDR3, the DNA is TGCGCCAGCAGCCAAGATTCTAGCGGGAGTTTTGATGAGCAGTTCTTC. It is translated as CASSQDSSGSFDEQFF.

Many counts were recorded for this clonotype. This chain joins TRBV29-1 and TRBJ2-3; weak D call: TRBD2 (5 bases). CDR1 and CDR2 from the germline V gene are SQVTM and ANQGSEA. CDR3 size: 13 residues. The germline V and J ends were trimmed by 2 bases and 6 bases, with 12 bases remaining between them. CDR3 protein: CSVELGGRDTQYF. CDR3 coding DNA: TGCAGCGTTGAATTGGGCGGGCGGGATACGCAGTATTTT.